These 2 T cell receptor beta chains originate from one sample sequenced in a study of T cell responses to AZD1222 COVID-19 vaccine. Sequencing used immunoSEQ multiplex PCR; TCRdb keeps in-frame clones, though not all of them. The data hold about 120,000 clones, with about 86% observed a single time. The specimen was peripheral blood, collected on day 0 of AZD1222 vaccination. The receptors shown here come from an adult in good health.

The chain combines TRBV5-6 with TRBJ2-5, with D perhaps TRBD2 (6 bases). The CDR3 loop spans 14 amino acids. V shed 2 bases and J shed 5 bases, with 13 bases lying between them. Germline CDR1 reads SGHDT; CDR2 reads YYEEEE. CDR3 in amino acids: CASSLGRGRETQYF. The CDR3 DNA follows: TGTGCCAGCAGCTTAGGTCGAGGGAGGGAGACCCAGTACTTC.

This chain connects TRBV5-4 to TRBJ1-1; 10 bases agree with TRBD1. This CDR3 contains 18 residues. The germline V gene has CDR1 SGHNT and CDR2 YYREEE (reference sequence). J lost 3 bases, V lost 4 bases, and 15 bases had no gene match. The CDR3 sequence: CASSRGTGAAITDTEAFF. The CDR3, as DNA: TGTGCCAGCAGCCGAGGGACAGGGGCCGCAATTACGGACACTGAAGCTTTCTTT. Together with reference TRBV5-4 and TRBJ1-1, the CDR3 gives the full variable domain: ETGVTQSPTHLIKTRGQQVTLRCSSQSGHNTVSWYQQALGQGPQFIFQYYREEENGRGNFPPRFSGLQFPNYSSELNVNALELDDSALYLCASSRGTGAAITDTEAFFGQGTRLTVV.